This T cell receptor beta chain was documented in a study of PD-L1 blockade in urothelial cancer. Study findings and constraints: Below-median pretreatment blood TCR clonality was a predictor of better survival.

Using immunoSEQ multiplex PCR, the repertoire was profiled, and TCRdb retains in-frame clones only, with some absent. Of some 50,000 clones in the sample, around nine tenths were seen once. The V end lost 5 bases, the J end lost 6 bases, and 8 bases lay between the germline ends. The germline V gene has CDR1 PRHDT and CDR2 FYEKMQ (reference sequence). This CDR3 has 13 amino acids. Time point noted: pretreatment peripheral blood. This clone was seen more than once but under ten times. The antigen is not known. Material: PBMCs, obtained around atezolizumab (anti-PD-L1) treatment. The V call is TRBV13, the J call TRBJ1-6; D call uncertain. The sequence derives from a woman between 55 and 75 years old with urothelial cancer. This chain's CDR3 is CASSVNPNSPLHF. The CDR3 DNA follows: TGTGCCAGCAGCGTTAATCCTAATTCACCCCTCCACTTT.